The 27 T cell receptor beta chains presented below share a single source sample, sequenced in a study of T cell responses to AZD1222 COVID-19 vaccine. Method: immunoSEQ multiplex PCR; TCRdb's copy keeps in-frame clones and lacks some. The sample holds about 97,000 clones; around 87% are singletons and the top ten take 10%. The sequencing here drew on peripheral blood, taken 28 days after the second AZD1222 dose. The receptors originated from an adult who received the AZD1222 COVID-19 vaccine.

The chain has TRBV14 and TRBJ1-1; 9 bases fit TRBD1. V lost 6 bases and J lost 1; bases outside the gene matches: 12. Germline assignment: CDR1 SGHDN and CDR2 FVKESK. This CDR3 contains 17 residues. CDR3 coding DNA: TGTGCCAGCAGTCAACTCACAGGGGGCGCCGGGAACACTGAAGCTTTCTTT. The encoded protein is CASSQLTGGAGNTEAFF. Complete variable domain (other parts from reference TRBV14 and TRBJ1-1): EAGVTQFPSHSVIEKGQTVTLRCDPISGHDNLYWYRRVMGKEIKFLLHFVKESKQDESGMPNNRFLAERTGGTYSTLKVQPAELEDSGVYFCASSQLTGGAGNTEAFFGQGTRLTVV.

This rearrangement joins TRBV5-6 to TRBJ2-7; D is possibly TRBD1 (5 bases). The CDR3 runs 13 residues. Trimming took 0 bases from V and 3 from J, leaving 7 bases between them. CDR1 is SGHDT, CDR2 YYEEEE, per germline. CDR3 sequence: CASSLGQYYEQYF. The DNA of the CDR3 is TGTGCCAGCAGCTTGGGACAGTACTACGAGCAGTACTTC.

J is TRBJ1-5 and V is TRBV2; unclear D gene. The ends were cut back, 8 bases at V and 5 bases at J, with 13 bases in the middle. Germline values: CDR1 SNHLY, CDR2 FYNNEI. This CDR3 has 13 amino acids. CDR3 loop: CASSGPSDQPQHF. The CDR3 bases are TGTGCCAGCTCCGGCCCGTCGGATCAGCCCCAGCATTTT.

This clone occurred once. V usage is TRBV7-2 and J usage is TRBJ2-5, with D tentatively TRBD2 (6 bases). The CDR3 spans 14 residues. CDR1 is SGHTA and CDR2 is FQGNSA in the germline V gene. V was trimmed by 4 bases and J by 3 bases, leaving 12 bases between them. The CDR3 is CASSSGTLKETQYF. The CDR3 nucleotides read TGTGCCAGCAGCTCCGGGACTCTTAAAGAGACCCAGTACTTC.

V gene TRBV24-1 combines with J gene TRBJ2-7; TRBD1 aligns across 10 bases. The CDR3 totals 15 residues. CDR1 and CDR2 from the germline V gene are KGHDR and SFDVKD. J gave up 4 bases and V 2 bases, and 4 bases lay outside the gene matches. The CDR3 spells CATSDSGTGAYEQYF. The CDR3 DNA sequence: TGTGCCACCAGTGATTCCGGGACAGGGGCGTACGAGCAGTACTTC.

The chain recombines TRBV18 with TRBJ2-2; a weak D match, TRBD1 (6 bases). This CDR3 spans 14 amino acids. The germline gives CDR1 KGHSH, CDR2 LQKENI. Trimming took 3 bases from V and 8 from J, leaving 13 bases between them. The CDR3 bases are TGTGCCAGCTCACCTCGAACAGGGCCGGGGGAGCTGTTTTTT. This encodes CASSPRTGPGELFF.

This clone was recorded only once. V and J are TRBV3-1 (or the pseudogene TRBV3-2) and TRBJ2-3, with a possible D match to TRBD1 (5 bases). V shed 4 bases and J shed 7 bases, with 21 bases lying between them. CDR3 length: 16 amino acids. CDR1 and CDR2 from the germline V gene are LGHDT and YNNKEL (reference sequence). CDR3 loop: CASSPGSNTRRHTQYF. CDR3 nucleotides: TGTGCCAGCAGCCCAGGGTCAAATACCCGCCGGCATACGCAGTATTTT.

This clone was detected only once. This chain links TRBV2 with TRBJ1-4; unclear D gene. Per the germline V gene, CDR1 is SNHLY and CDR2 is FYNNEI. V gave up 7 bases and J gave up 8 bases, with 14 bases separating them. This CDR3 spans 13 amino acids. CDR3 in DNA: TGTGCCAGCAAGGACCTAAACGAGGAAAAACTGTTTTTT. This gives the protein CASKDLNEEKLFF.

The chain uses TRBV18 and TRBJ2-7, with D perhaps matching TRBD2 (5 bases). The germline V gene has CDR1 KGHSH and CDR2 LQKENI. This CDR3 is 14 amino acids long. V was pared by 8 bases and J by 3 bases, with 17 bases between. The CDR3 DNA reads as TGTGCCAGCGCCACCTATAGCGAAAACTACGAGCAGTACTTC. This codes for CASATYSENYEQYF.

V and J are TRBV5-6 and TRBJ1-5, with a possible D match to TRBD1 (6 bases). Germline loops: CDR1 SGHDT, CDR2 YYEEEE. V gave up 3 bases and J gave up 4 bases, with 14 bases separating them. The CDR3 is made up of 15 amino acids. The DNA for the CDR3 is TGTGCCAGCAGCTCACGACAGGCCCCTAATCAGCCCCAGCATTTT. Amino acid sequence: CASSSRQAPNQPQHF. The complete variable domain, with remaining parts taken from reference TRBV5-6 and TRBJ1-5, reads DAGVTQSPTHLIKTRGQQVTLRCSPKSGHDTVSWYQQALGQGPQFIFQYYEEEERQRGNFPDRFSGHQFPNYSSELNVNALLLGDSALYLCASSSRQAPNQPQHFGDGTRLSIL.

The gene calls are TRBV5-6 and TRBJ2-7, with D possibly TRBD1 on 6 matching bases. Germline assignment: CDR1 SGHDT and CDR2 YYEEEE. The V gene lost 2 bases and the J gene lost 3 bases, with 15 bases spanning the gap. This CDR3 has 15 residues. The CDR3 loop is CASSLVQGLDYEQYF. CDR3 in DNA: TGTGCCAGCAGCTTAGTACAGGGTCTAGACTACGAGCAGTACTTC.

The chain recombines TRBV5-1 with TRBJ2-3, with 10 positions matching TRBD1. The CDR3 sequence is 14 residues long. With 4 bases clipped from V and 3 bases from J, the junction kept 2 bases outside the gene matches. Germline CDR1 reads SGHRS; CDR2 reads YFSETQ. CDR3 in DNA: TGCGCCAGCAGCCCGGGACAGGGGACAGATACGCAGTATTTT. Residues: CASSPGQGTDTQYF.

The rearrangement joins TRBV6-5 to TRBJ1-1; D is unresolved. Germline V gene sequence: CDR1 MNHEY, CDR2 SVGAGI. V lost 2 bases and J lost 2, with 12 bases in between. The CDR3 is 15 amino acids. In DNA form, the CDR3 reads TGTGCCAGCAGTTACGGTAGGGCCGGTAACACTGAAGCTTTCTTT. Its translation is CASSYGRAGNTEAFF.

This clone was seen once. This chain uses TRBV5-6 with TRBJ2-7, with 7 positions matching TRBD1. The CDR3 consists of 12 residues. J was trimmed by 4 bases and V by 4 bases; bases with no gene match: 2. CDR1 is SGHDT and CDR2 is YYEEEE in the germline V gene. CDR3 region: CASSPQGYEQYF. Here the CDR3 DNA reads TGTGCCAGCAGCCCACAGGGGTACGAGCAGTACTTC.

The gene calls are TRBV7-9 and TRBJ1-2; 8 positions match TRBD1. This CDR3 is built from 14 residues. CDR1 SEHNR and CDR2 FQNEAQ come from the germline V gene (reference sequence). V was clipped by 7 bases and J by 8 bases; unmatched bases: 12. CDR3 nucleotide sequence: TGTGCCAGCATTCGCGCCCGGACAGGGCGAGGCTACACCTTC. Translated, it gives CASIRARTGRGYTF.

The chain is built from TRBV28 and TRBJ2-1; D gene uncertain. Between the trimmed V and J ends, which lost 8 bases and 6 bases, there was a span of 14 bases. This CDR3 has 13 residues. Germline V gene lookup returns CDR1 MDHEN and CDR2 SYDVKM. The CDR3 sequence is CASWSLNPNEQFF. CDR3 DNA sequence: TGTGCCAGCTGGAGTCTCAATCCCAATGAGCAGTTCTTC.

This chain links TRBV5-6 with TRBJ1-2, with D hard to call. CDR3 length: 14 residues. The germline V and J ends were trimmed by 0 bases and 4 bases, with 10 bases remaining between them. Per the germline V gene, CDR1 is SGHDT and CDR2 is YYEEEE. CDR3 in DNA: TGTGCCAGCAGCTTGGCCGGGAGCCCCTATGGCTACACCTTC. Translating it yields CASSLAGSPYGYTF. Combining the CDR3 with reference TRBV5-6 and TRBJ1-2 gives the whole variable domain DAGVTQSPTHLIKTRGQQVTLRCSPKSGHDTVSWYQQALGQGPQFIFQYYEEEERQRGNFPDRFSGHQFPNYSSELNVNALLLGDSALYLCASSLAGSPYGYTFGSGTRLTVV.

The chain has TRBV9 and TRBJ1-4; perhaps TRBD1 as D (6 bases). From germline, CDR1 is SGDLS and CDR2 YYNGEE. The V end was cut by 7 bases, the J end by 5 bases, with 15 bases between. The CDR3 contains 14 residues. This CDR3 is CASSIGGRNEKLFF. In nucleotides, the CDR3 is TGTGCCAGCTCCATCGGGGGGCGGAATGAAAAACTGTTTTTT.

The V and J genes are TRBV7-2 and TRBJ2-2; no clear D. Trimming shortened V by 4 bases and J by 7 bases, and 19 bases separated the two germline ends. The germline gives CDR1 SGHTA, CDR2 FQGNSA. The CDR3 consists of 16 residues. CDR3 nucleotides: TGTGCCAGCAGCTCCCTGTTAGTACAGTCCTACGGGGAGCTGTTTTTT. Translation gives CASSSLLVQSYGELFF.

This clone was counted a single time. The chain carries TRBV10-3 and TRBJ2-3, with 7 bases identical to TRBD2. There are 14 residues in the CDR3. Germline V gene lookup returns CDR1 ENHRY and CDR2 SYGVKD. The CDR3 reads CALREGLSTDTQYF. The CDR3 coding sequence is TGTGCGCTGAGGGAGGGGCTTTCCACAGATACGCAGTATTTT.

This chain joins TRBV12-3 or TRBV12-4 and TRBJ2-7, with D unresolved. The CDR3 consists of 12 residues. Trimming removed 4 bases from V and 3 bases from J, with 7 bases in between. The CDR3 loop is CASSSGSYEQYF. The CDR3 nucleotides read TGTGCCAGCAGTTCGGGCAGCTACGAGCAGTACTTC.

The chain links TRBV30 to TRBJ1-1; 7 bases agree with TRBD1. The CDR3 extends over 14 amino acids. CDR1 is GTSNPN and CDR2 is SVGIG in the germline V gene (reference sequence). V dropped 1 base and J dropped 11; count of bases not matched to a gene: 13. This chain's CDR3 is CAWSAPPPTGRAFF. The CDR3 DNA reads TGTGCCTGGAGTGCCCCGCCCCCGACAGGGAGGGCTTTCTTT.

The genes are TRBV3-1 (or the pseudogene TRBV3-2) and TRBJ1-2; D not certain. This CDR3 region has 14 residues. V was pared by 0 bases and J by 8 bases, with 13 bases between. Germline-derived CDR1 and CDR2 are LGHDT and YNNKEL (reference sequence). For the CDR3, the DNA is TGTGCCAGCAGCCAAGATTGGGTACCCGGCGGCTACACCTTC. It specifies CASSQDWVPGGYTF.

The V call is TRBV19, the J call TRBJ2-3; D possibly corresponds to TRBD1 (5 bases). Germline assignment: CDR1 LNHDA and CDR2 SQIVND (reference sequence). The CDR3 extends over 12 amino acids. Between the trimmed V and J ends, which lost 10 bases and 1 base, there was a span of 9 bases. The CDR3 region has the DNA TGTGCCACCAGGGTCGGCACAGATACGCAGTATTTT. Translation gives CATRVGTDTQYF.

The chain links TRBV3-1 (or the pseudogene TRBV3-2) to TRBJ2-1; D remains ambiguous. The germline CDR1 and CDR2 sequences are LGHDT and YNNKEL (reference sequence). Trimming removed 0 bases at V and 6 bases at J, with 9 bases between. CDR3 size: 14 residues. The CDR3 DNA is TGTGCCAGCAGCCAAGATTGGGGTTTCAATGAGCAGTTCTTC. As protein: CASSQDWGFNEQFF.

This chain connects TRBV3-1 (or the pseudogene TRBV3-2) to TRBJ2-5; 16 positions agree with TRBD2. V shed 4 bases, J shed 5 bases, and the junction held 1 base outside the gene matches. Germline CDR1 and CDR2: LGHDT and YNNKEL (reference sequence). The CDR3 loop spans 15 amino acids. CDR3 DNA sequence: TGTGCCAGCAGCCTGGGACTAGCGGGGGGGGAGACCCAGTACTTC. Translated, it gives CASSLGLAGGETQYF.

This chain links TRBV15 with TRBJ2-7; tentative D call: TRBD1 (5 bases). Germline lookup yields CDR1 LNHNV and CDR2 YYDKDF (reference sequence). Trimming removed 0 bases from V and 7 bases from J, with 13 bases in between. The CDR3 totals 14 residues. Written as DNA, the CDR3 is TGTGCCACCAGCAGAGATATAGGGGTGGGGGAGCAGTACTTC. This encodes CATSRDIGVGEQYF.